The T cell receptor beta chain described here comes from a study of blood T cell repertoires in COVID-19. The trim removed 6 bases at V and 5 bases at J, leaving 7 bases unmatched. The CDR3 extends over 15 amino acids. Germline CDR1 reads LNHDA; CDR2 reads SQIVND (reference sequence). In the original analysis: Amplification of reference gene primers provided the estimated nucleated cell counts. Profiling relied on immunoSEQ multiplex PCR, and the TCRdb table lists in-frame clones only, not all of them. V and J calls and clone size are as listed in that table; D and trimming were resolved from the DNA. The sample lists approximately 320,000 clones, about 88% occurring once.

The chain carries TRBV19 and TRBJ1-5; 10 bases match TRBD1. This TCR derives from a man aged 55 to 70 who had recovered from COVID-19. Sequenced: PBMCs or T cells enriched from blood (not recorded which). The DNA for the CDR3 is TGTGCCAGTAGGACGGGACAGGGGCGCGATCAGCCCCAGCATTTT. It encodes CASRTGQGRDQPQHF.